Below, 6 T cell receptor beta chains from the same sample are listed, as sequenced in a study of blood T cell repertoires in COVID-19. The assay was immunoSEQ multiplex PCR, and TCRdb's table has in-frame clones only and misses some. The data hold 20,000 to 25,000 clones, with 80% observed a single time. The source material was peripheral blood. Source of these receptors: a man aged 60 to 69 with active COVID-19.

This chain links TRBV14 with TRBJ1-1; 8 bases are shared with TRBD1. Germline V lookup: CDR1 SGHDN, CDR2 FVKESK. V lost 5 bases to trimming and J lost 1 base; unmatched junction nucleotides: 6. CDR3 length equals 15 residues. CDR3 bases: TGTGCCAGCAGCTACGACAGGGGCAGGAACACTGAAGCTTTCTTT. As protein: CASSYDRGRNTEAFF.

This clone is medium-sized within its sample. CDR3 sequence: CASSLHRDRVPGELFF. CDR3 DNA sequence: TGTGCCAGCAGCTTACACCGAGACAGGGTCCCCGGGGAGCTGTTTTTT. The gene calls are TRBV7-9 and TRBJ2-2, with 7 bases that match TRBD1. The CDR3 contains 16 residues. The V and J ends lost 2 bases and 6 bases, in that order; junction bases with no gene match: 9. Looked up from germline, CDR1 is SEHNR and CDR2 is FQNEAQ (reference sequence).

This chain joins TRBV5-4 and TRBJ2-4; 9 nucleotides align to TRBD1. V was clipped by 0 bases and J by 4 bases; unmatched bases: 5. The CDR3 runs to 16 residues. In germline, CDR1 is SGHNT, CDR2 YYREEE (reference sequence). The CDR3 loop is CASSLVGQGIKNIQYF. CDR3 in DNA: TGTGCCAGCAGCTTGGTTGGACAGGGGATTAAAAACATTCAGTACTTC.

The V gene is TRBV28, the J gene TRBJ2-3; 11 positions match TRBD2. Losses at the gene ends were 3 bases for V and 0 bases for J; bases not matched to a gene: 11. The CDR3 contains 19 residues. CDR1 is MDHEN, CDR2 SYDVKM, per germline. The CDR3 bases are TGTGCCAGCAGTTTTTATTTTTTGACTAGCGGGACCAGCACAGATACGCAGTATTTT. Encoded protein: CASSFYFLTSGTSTDTQYF. Combining the CDR3 with reference TRBV28 and TRBJ2-3 gives the whole variable domain DVKVTQSSRYLVKRTGEKVFLECVQDMDHENMFWYRQDPGLGLRLIYFSYDVKMKEKGDIPEGYSVSREKKERFSLILESASTNQTSMYLCASSFYFLTSGTSTDTQYFGPGTRLTVL.

There are a few counts of this clone. The chain uses TRBV7-2 and TRBJ2-3; D ambiguous. This CDR3 contains 15 residues. The germline V gene encodes CDR1 SGHTA and CDR2 FQGNSA. Deletions cut 2 bases from V and 0 bases from J, with 9 bases between. The CDR3 DNA sequence: TGTGCCAGCAGCTTACGCCCTACTAGCACAGATACGCAGTATTTT. Its protein product is CASSLRPTSTDTQYF. Based on the CDR3 plus reference TRBV7-2 and TRBJ2-3, the full variable domain is GAGVSQSPSNKVTEKGKDVELRCDPISGHTALYWYRQSLGQGLEFLIYFQGNSAPDKSGLPSDRFSAERTGGSVSTLTIQRTQQEDSAVYLCASSLRPTSTDTQYFGPGTRLTVL.

The chain uses TRBV28 and TRBJ2-3; tentatively, D is TRBD2 (5 bases). The V end was cut by 10 bases, the J end by 9 bases, with 11 bases between. The CDR3 consists of 10 residues. Germline loops: CDR1 MDHEN, CDR2 SYDVKM. The DNA of the CDR3 is TGTGCCACCCAACTAGGCACGCAGTATTTT. This gives the protein CATQLGTQYF. Full variable domain (outside the CDR3, taken from reference TRBV28 and TRBJ2-3): DVKVTQSSRYLVKRTGEKVFLECVQDMDHENMFWYRQDPGLGLRLIYFSYDVKMKEKGDIPEGYSVSREKKERFSLILESASTNQTSMYLCATQLGTQYFGPGTRLTVL.